The sequence of this T cell receptor beta chain was determined in a study of blood T cell repertoires in COVID-19 (dated by TCRdb to 2020 to 2021). Background on the whole study: Collaborator samples came from the United States, Italy and Spain and covered acute and convalescent phases of COVID-19. The samples were drawn from the first 160 participants of the ongoing ImmuneRACE study and from 1,200 or so subjects provided by 6 global collaborators. Sample metadata almost always included a de-identified subject ID, COVID-19 status, age in years and sex. The dataset comprised deeply sampled blood TCRbeta repertoires from subjects exposed to, actively infected with, or recovered from COVID-19. The repertoires were made available in a free public database intended to serve as a resource for research on the immune response to SARS-CoV-2. The prospective study material was composed of cDNA or gDNA derived from T cells, B-cell-depleted T cells, or PBMCs. Where available, HLA class I and class II types were taken from metadata supplied by the sample provider and were not determined by assay-based typing. The full study reports these points: How much clinical and demographic metadata was included differed by source and by participant, and the metadata was provided uncurated.

TCRbeta CDR3 regions were amplified from genomic DNA using the immunoSEQ Assay, a bias-controlled multiplex PCR. Under the source paper's analysis protocol: Within the assay, amplification of reference gene primers was used to estimate how many nucleated cells each sample contained. To quantify the absolute abundance of each unique TCRbeta CDR3 rearrangement, sequence reads were collapsed and filtered. For each sample, productive Simpson clonality was calculated by taking the square root of Simpson's diversity index across productive rearrangements. As stored in TCRdb, this immuneACCESS dataset retains in-frame rearrangements with V and J assigned. A fraction of the clones does not appear; measured against another copy, unresolved V genes explain less than half of the discrepancy, and the remainder lacks a known reason. From that table come the V and J calls and clone size; the DNA was used to work out D and trimming. This sample lists roughly 100,000 clones; 85% were detected once. Around 3.9% of the sample lies in the top ten.

Collaborating institutions collected whole blood in K2EDTA tubes following their own protocols. For TCRbeta analysis, collaborators shipped samples in one of three forms: frozen whole blood, isolated PBMCs, or DNA extracted from either of those sample types. This clone occurred a few times. The clone's antigen remains unknown. It has no much larger one-base neighbor in the sample; base qualities were not kept. CDR3 length: 12 amino acids, cysteine to phenylalanine. Only CDR3 DNA is held: 36 bases, read in frame from base 1. In the germline V gene, CDR1 corresponds to SGHAT and CDR2 to FQNNGV. V is clipped by 6 bases and J by 7 bases, and the sequence between their germline boundaries is 12 bases long.

Recombination linked TRBV11-2 to TRBJ1-1; TRBD1 is a weak D gene call, 6 bases matching. The specimen was peripheral blood. The TCR was taken from a man between 50 and 59 years old with acute or convalescent COVID-19. The CDR3 protein: CASSLRDNEAFF. The DNA reads TGTGCCAGCAGTCTCAGGGACAATGAAGCTTTCTTT.